Below are 14 T cell receptor beta chains sequenced from a single sample in a study of Ad26.COV2.S vaccination and SARS-CoV-2 variants. The treatment was: roughly 19 received Ad26.COV2.S at low or high dose, single or two shots; roughly 5 received placebo; per-sample allocation not given. Sampling was done on day 63 after the first vaccine or placebo injection. Using immunoSEQ multiplex PCR, the repertoire was profiled, and TCRdb retains in-frame clones only, with some absent. The top ten clones hold about 12% of a sample with under 550,000 clones, over 75% of them seen once. The sequenced sample was peripheral blood, obtained in a trial of Ad26.COV2.S vaccine versus placebo. These receptors all stem from a person between 18 and 59 years old who received the Ad26.COV2.S COVID-19 vaccine or a placebo.

This chain links TRBV5-5 with TRBJ2-7; perhaps TRBD1 as D (7 bases). Germline V lookup: CDR1 SGHKS, CDR2 YYEKEE (reference sequence). The CDR3 extends over 14 amino acids. V was shortened by 0 bases and J by 4 bases, with 11 bases between the two germline ends. CDR3 loop: CASSLEQGRYEQYF. The CDR3 nucleotides read TGTGCCAGCAGCTTGGAACAGGGGAGGTACGAGCAGTACTTC.

This chain connects TRBV6-2 or TRBV6-3 to TRBJ2-3, with 13 bases that match TRBD2. Germline V gene lookup returns CDR1 MNHEY and CDR2 SVGEGT. The CDR3 runs to 17 residues. V shed 6 bases and J 5 bases; nucleotides not matched to a gene: 11. The CDR3 sequence is CASSPAPGLAGEDTQYF. In nucleotides, the CDR3 is TGTGCCAGCAGCCCTGCCCCCGGACTAGCGGGAGAAGATACGCAGTATTTT.

The rearrangement joins TRBV7-2 to TRBJ2-7, with 9 bases lining up with TRBD2. The CDR3 consists of 17 residues. J lost 3 bases, V lost 5 bases, and 14 bases had no gene match. Germline V CDR1 and CDR2: SGHTA, FQGNSA. This chain's CDR3 is CASSPNGGREGIYEQYF. The CDR3 coding sequence is TGTGCCAGCAGCCCAAACGGTGGGCGGGAGGGAATCTACGAGCAGTACTTC. Full variable domain (rest looked up from reference TRBV7-2 and TRBJ2-7): GAGVSQSPSNKVTEKGKDVELRCDPISGHTALYWYRQSLGQGLEFLIYFQGNSAPDKSGLPSDRFSAERTGGSVSTLTIQRTQQEDSAVYLCASSPNGGREGIYEQYFGPGTRLTVT.

CDR3 protein: CASSPPGQVGEKLFF. CDR3 nucleotides: TGTGCCAGCTCACCACCGGGACAGGTTGGTGAAAAACTGTTTTTT. The chain is built from TRBV18 and TRBJ1-4; 8 bases match TRBD1. Germline values: CDR1 KGHSH, CDR2 LQKENI. The CDR3 sequence is 15 residues long. The trim removed 0 bases at V and 7 bases at J, leaving 4 bases unmatched.

V gene TRBV3-1 (or the pseudogene TRBV3-2) combines with J gene TRBJ1-1; D is undetermined. The V and J ends lost 4 bases and 1 base respectively, with 13 bases between them. CDR1 and CDR2 (germline): LGHDT, YNNKEL (reference sequence). The CDR3 covers 15 residues. The CDR3 spells CASSRNGVANTEAFF. CDR3 nucleotide sequence: TGTGCCAGCAGCCGCAACGGGGTGGCGAACACTGAAGCTTTCTTT.

This sequence joins TRBV28 and TRBJ2-2, with 11 bases matching TRBD2. Germline V gene data show CDR1 as MDHEN and CDR2 as SYDVKM. J gave up 0 bases and V 4 bases, and 10 bases lay outside the gene matches. There are 19 residues in the CDR3. This chain's CDR3 is CASSSHPGTSGANTGELFF. The CDR3 coding sequence is TGTGCCAGCAGTTCTCACCCAGGGACTAGCGGAGCGAACACCGGGGAGCTGTTTTTT.

V gene TRBV7-9 combines with J gene TRBJ1-2; D unresolved. V lost 5 bases, J lost 6 bases, and 10 bases lay in between. The CDR3 has 12 amino acids. CDR1 and CDR2 from the germline V gene are SEHNR and FQNEAQ (reference sequence). The CDR3 DNA follows: TGTGCCAGCAGCCGGCTTTGGGATGGCTACACCTTC. Its translation is CASSRLWDGYTF.

This chain joins TRBV3-1 (or the pseudogene TRBV3-2) and TRBJ1-4; 7 bases align to TRBD1. The CDR3 length is 19 residues. Germline V gene sequence: CDR1 LGHDT, CDR2 YNNKEL (reference sequence). V was pared by 4 bases and J by 8 bases, with 22 bases of the junction left unmatched. The CDR3 nucleotides are TGTGCCAGCAGCCGAGAACTAGGGGGCGCGTCCCGGCCCCCCGAAAAACTGTTTTTT. Its translation: CASSRELGGASRPPEKLFF.

J is TRBJ2-7 and V is TRBV6-6, with 8 nucleotides matching TRBD1. With V trimmed by 4 bases and J by 7 bases, 6 bases remained unmatched. The germline V gene encodes CDR1 MNHNY and CDR2 SVGAGI (reference sequence). CDR3 length: 13 residues. The chain's CDR3 is CASSFRDRLEQYF. CDR3 nucleotide sequence: TGTGCCAGCAGTTTCCGGGACAGGCTTGAGCAGTACTTC.

A word on this clone: The sample holds other DNA sequences that translate to the same CDR3. The rearrangement uses TRBV10-3 and TRBJ1-1; no firm D call. The CDR3 contains 13 residues. V shed 0 bases and J shed 0 bases, with 2 bases lying between them. Germline V gene sequence: CDR1 ENHRY, CDR2 SYGVKD. The DNA of the CDR3 is TGTGCCATCAGTGAGTCTATGAACACTGAAGCTTTCTTT. Encoded protein: CAISESMNTEAFF.

The chain joins TRBV3-1 (or the pseudogene TRBV3-2) to TRBJ2-7; D gene unclear. Germline V gene lookup returns CDR1 LGHDT and CDR2 YNNKEL (reference sequence). The CDR3 has 12 residues. Trimming stripped 0 bases from V and 5 bases from J, with 5 bases between. For the CDR3, the DNA is TGTGCCAGCAGCCAAGATAGGAACGAGCAGTACTTC. It yields the protein CASSQDRNEQYF.

The chain is built from TRBV30 and TRBJ2-7; no clear D gene. V lost 4 bases to trimming and J lost 3 bases, with 13 bases between them. This CDR3 comprises 13 residues. Germline CDR1 and CDR2: GTSNPN and SVGIG (reference sequence). CDR3 DNA: TGTGCCTGGAAAAAGGAGTTTAGCTACGAGCAGTACTTC. Translation gives CAWKKEFSYEQYF.

A word on this clone: At the DNA level, this CDR3 is encoded by other sequences in the same sample as well. The gene calls are TRBV6-5 and TRBJ1-1; D remains unclear. Trimming took 0 bases from V and 1 from J, leaving 3 bases between them. This CDR3 region has 13 residues. Per the germline V gene, CDR1 is MNHEY and CDR2 is SVGAGI. The CDR3 sequence: CASSYSKNTEAFF. CDR3 DNA sequence: TGTGCCAGCAGTTACTCAAAGAACACTGAAGCTTTCTTT.

The chain joins TRBV3-1 (or the pseudogene TRBV3-2) to TRBJ2-1; D remains ambiguous. The CDR3 is 13 amino acids. Trimming removed 4 bases at V and 3 bases at J, with 7 bases between. CDR1 and CDR2 from the germline V gene are LGHDT and YNNKEL (reference sequence). CDR3 in amino acids: CASSPSSYNEQFF. Written as DNA, the CDR3 is TGTGCCAGCAGCCCATCAAGCTACAATGAGCAGTTCTTC.